One T cell receptor (beta chain) is described in this entry. Antigen specificity is unknown. Clones were read by immunoSEQ multiplex PCR, and TCRdb kept only the in-frame ones, dropping some. The sample carries some 38,000 clones, roughly 90% recorded once. The data stem from a study of OX40 agonist ivuxolimab in advanced cancers. Study context: Among those enrolled, mean age was roughly 62 years (range roughly 20 to 80) and about 79% were male. Eligibility rules accepted prior anti-PD-1, anti-PD-L1 or anti-CTLA-4 therapy, and around 44% had some.

General study points: More expanded clones were seen, on average, in CD8+ T cells than in CD4+.

V was shortened by 5 bases and J by 8 bases, with 16 bases between the two germline ends. The CDR3 runs 15 residues. In germline, CDR1 is MDHEN, CDR2 SYDVKM. The sequence derives from an adult with an advanced solid tumor such as melanoma, head and neck, liver or kidney cancer. This chain links TRBV28 with TRBJ1-6; weak D call: TRBD1 (6 bases). Sequenced here: CD4+ or CD8+ T cells sorted from blood, sampled in a trial of the OX40 agonist ivuxolimab. CDR3 in DNA: TGTGCCAGCAGTCCAAACGACAGGACCCATTCACCCCTCCACTTT. As protein: CASSPNDRTHSPLHF.